The rows below give T cell receptor beta chains drawn from one sample of a study of blood T cell repertoires in COVID-19. Assay: immunoSEQ multiplex PCR; the TCRdb copy retains only in-frame clones and omits some. The sample carries approximately 110,000 clones, approximately 85% recorded once. The sample consisted of peripheral blood. The receptors were sampled from a woman older than 75 with COVID-19, enrolled during active disease. Each CDR3 is given with its conserved first and last residue. A D gene is named only where the DNA matches it firmly. Expanded clones are given a class, and other clones once, few, many or no size at all.

V,J,size,D,DNA,CDR3
TRBV20-1,TRBJ1-2,-,-,TGCAGTGCTAGTGCGGCGGTGGACTATGGCTACACCTTC,CSASAAVDYGYTF
TRBV11-2,TRBJ1-1,few,TRBD1,TGTGCCAGCAGCTATGGACAGGAGCGAGCTTTCTTT,CASSYGQERAFF
TRBV5-1,TRBJ1-1,once,-,TGCGCCAGCAGCTGGGGCCAAACGCGGACTGAAGCTTTCTTT,CASSWGQTRTEAFF
TRBV6-2/TRBV6-3,TRBJ2-7,-,-,TGTGCCAGCAGTTACGACCGGGGGTACGAGCAGTACTTC,CASSYDRGYEQYF
TRBV27,TRBJ1-3,-,TRBD1,TGTGCCAGCAGTTCCCGGACAGGGGCAGGAAACACCATATATTTT,CASSSRTGAGNTIYF
TRBV7-8,TRBJ2-7,-,TRBD2,TGTGCCAGCAGCCGGGGGGCTAGCGGGAGGGCCTGGTCCTACGAGCAGTACTTC,CASSRGASGRAWSYEQYF
TRBV29-1,TRBJ1-2,once,TRBD1,TGCAGCGGCACCACAGGGGATAGGGGCTACACCTTC,CSGTTGDRGYTF
TRBV6-2/TRBV6-3,TRBJ2-7,-,-,TGTGCCAGCAGTTACACCGGGTATGAGCAGTACTTC,CASSYTGYEQYF
TRBV6-2/TRBV6-3,TRBJ1-2,-,-,TGTGCCAGCAGTTACTCAAATATCGGGAATTATGGCTACACCTTC,CASSYSNIGNYGYTF
TRBV18,TRBJ2-7,-,-,TGTGCCAGCTCCGGCGCTGTAGGCGGGCGCCGGTACTTC,CASSGAVGGRRYF
TRBV6-2/TRBV6-3,TRBJ2-2,-,TRBD1,TGTGCCAGCAGTTTAGGGGGCAGCGGCTTGCCCGGGGAGCTGTTTTTT,CASSLGGSGLPGELFF
TRBV20-1,TRBJ2-7,-,TRBD2,TGCAGTGCTGGGGGACTAGCGGGAGTATCCTTT,CSAGGLAGVSF
TRBV28,TRBJ2-7,-,TRBD1,TGTGCCAGCAGAACGGCCGCGACAGGGACCTACGAGCAGTACTTC,CASRTAATGTYEQYF
TRBV6-4,TRBJ1-2,-,TRBD1,TGTGCCAGCAGTGACTTGACAGGGGGTGGCTACACCTTC,CASSDLTGGGYTF
TRBV3-1/TRBV3-2,TRBJ2-1,-,-,TGTGCCAGCAGCCAAGCAGGGGTAGTTGGGAATGAGCAGTTCTTC,CASSQAGVVGNEQFF
TRBV4-2,TRBJ2-7,-,TRBD1,TGTGCCAGCAGCCCCCAAGGAGGACCGGGACAGGGGCCCTACGAGCAGTACTTC,CASSPQGGPGQGPYEQYF
TRBV19,TRBJ2-1,-,TRBD2,TGTGCCAGTATATCTCTAGCGGGAGGGTTTCCCCCTGAGCAGTTCTTC,CASISLAGGFPPEQFF
TRBV7-3,TRBJ2-2,-,TRBD2,TGTGCCAGCAGCATGTCCGGGACTAGAGGCGGGGAGCTGTTTTTT,CASSMSGTRGGELFF
TRBV9,TRBJ2-3,once,TRBD1,TGTGCCAGCAGCGCCCGGGACAGGACCACAGATACGCAGTATTTT,CASSARDRTTDTQYF
TRBV29-1,TRBJ1-2,once,-,TGCAGCGTTGTATTCAGGGGAGCTGGCTACACCTTC,CSVVFRGAGYTF
TRBV12-3/TRBV12-4,TRBJ1-2,-,TRBD1,TGTGCCAGCAGCACGACAGGGATTGGTGGCTACACCTTC,CASSTTGIGGYTF
TRBV3-1/TRBV3-2,TRBJ2-7,-,TRBD2,TGTGCCAGCAGCCAAGATTGGACTAGCGGTTCCTACGAGCAGTACTTC,CASSQDWTSGSYEQYF
TRBV7-2,TRBJ1-1,-,-,TGTGCCAGCAGCTTAGGATGGGGGGGGAACACTGAAGCTTTCTTT,CASSLGWGGNTEAFF
TRBV28,TRBJ1-1,-,-,TGTGCCAGCAGGTTGACAGAGCCCGGGACTGAAGCTTTCTTT,CASRLTEPGTEAFF
TRBV18,TRBJ1-5,-,-,TGTGCCAGCTCACCGCCACAGGATCAGCCCCAGCATTTT,CASSPPQDQPQHF
TRBV19,TRBJ2-7,-,-,TGTGCCAGTAGTATAAATAGTAACTACGAGCAGTACTTC,CASSINSNYEQYF
TRBV9,TRBJ2-2,once,-,TGTGCCAGCAGCCCCCACGGGGGGAACACCGGGGAGCTGTTTTTT,CASSPHGGNTGELFF
TRBV7-2,TRBJ1-5,few,-,TGTGCCAGCAGCTTTTTAGGGGGCAATCAGCCCCAGCATTTT,CASSFLGGNQPQHF
TRBV10-3,TRBJ2-1,few,TRBD2,TGTGCCATCAGTGACCCCTCTAGCGGGAGGGCATTCTTC,CAISDPSSGRAFF
TRBV19,TRBJ2-3,-,-,TGTGCCAGTAGTATAACTGGCACAGATACGCAGTATTTT,CASSITGTDTQYF
TRBV6-5,TRBJ1-3,-,TRBD1,TGTGCCAGCAGTTACGAAGGGACAGGGAGAAACACCATATATTTT,CASSYEGTGRNTIYF
TRBV18,TRBJ1-3,-,-,TGTGCCACCCGAGGGGACTCCAGAAACACCATATATTTT,CATRGDSRNTIYF
TRBV23-1,TRBJ2-7,-,-,TGCGCCAGCAGTCAGTGTAGCAATCTATACGAGCAGTACTTC,CASSQCSNLYEQYF
TRBV18,TRBJ2-5,-,TRBD1,TGTGCCAGCTCACCCAAGGGGGCTTCAGCGGCCCAGTACTTC,CASSPKGASAAQYF
TRBV20-1,TRBJ1-3,-,-,TGCAGTGCTAGTGGGGAGACGGGAAACACCATATATTTT,CSASGETGNTIYF
TRBV28,TRBJ2-4,-,TRBD2,TGTGCCAGCAGCCCTAGCGGGAGCCTGGGCATTCAGTACTTC,CASSPSGSLGIQYF
TRBV3-1/TRBV3-2,TRBJ2-2,-,-,TGTGCCAGCAGCCAAGGTTCAGGGGCCGGGGAGCTGTTTTTT,CASSQGSGAGELFF
TRBV6-5,TRBJ1-1,-,TRBD1,TGTGCCAGCAGTTCAGACAGGGGGAACACTGAAGCTTTCTTT,CASSSDRGNTEAFF
TRBV12-3/TRBV12-4,TRBJ2-1,-,-,TGTGCCAGCAGTTTGGCCTTCTCGGGTGAGCAGTTCTTC,CASSLAFSGEQFF
TRBV11-3,TRBJ2-5,-,-,TGTGCCAGCAGCTTAGGTGGCGGGCAAGAGACCCAGTACTTC,CASSLGGGQETQYF
TRBV9,TRBJ1-1,-,-,TGTGCCAGCAGCACCGCGGGGCAGGGAGAAGCTTTCTTT,CASSTAGQGEAFF
TRBV19,TRBJ2-7,-,TRBD2,TGTGCCAGTAGTATCCCAGGGGGGACTAGCGGATACGAGCAGTACTTC,CASSIPGGTSGYEQYF
TRBV5-4,TRBJ2-3,-,-,TGTGCCAGCAGCTTCGATACAGGGAAGAGCACAGATACGCAGTATTTT,CASSFDTGKSTDTQYF
TRBV5-1,TRBJ2-5,-,TRBD2,TGCGCCAGCAGCTTACAGACTAGCGCCCAAGAGACCCAGTACTTC,CASSLQTSAQETQYF
TRBV6-2/TRBV6-3,TRBJ2-2,-,-,TGTGCCAGCAGTTCTTTTTTGGACAGCCTCACCGGGGAGCTGTTTTTT,CASSSFLDSLTGELFF
TRBV28,TRBJ1-4,-,-,TGTGCCAGCAGTTTACCCACAACTAATGAAAAACTGTTTTTT,CASSLPTTNEKLFF
TRBV5-1,TRBJ2-2,-,TRBD2,TGCGCCAGCAGCTTGGATGGGACTAGTCCCGGGGAGCTGTTTTTT,CASSLDGTSPGELFF
TRBV7-8,TRBJ2-7,-,TRBD2,TGTGCCAGCAGCAGAGGACTAGACTACGAGCAGTACTTC,CASSRGLDYEQYF
TRBV5-5,TRBJ2-3,few,TRBD2,TGTGCCAGCAGCCTAGAAGGGACTAGCGGCACAGATACGCAGTATTTT,CASSLEGTSGTDTQYF
TRBV11-2,TRBJ2-2,-,-,TGTGCCAGCAGCTTAGGGCATCTGGGGGAGCTGTTTTTT,CASSLGHLGELFF
TRBV5-1,TRBJ2-2,-,TRBD2,TGCGCCAGCAGCTCCCTAGCGGGAGGGAACACCGGGGAGCTGTTTTTT,CASSSLAGGNTGELFF
TRBV6-2/TRBV6-3,TRBJ2-5,-,-,TGTGCCAGCAGTTACTCTCAAGTCCGAGGCCAGGGGGAGACCCAGTACTTC,CASSYSQVRGQGETQYF
TRBV18,TRBJ1-1,-,-,TGTGCCAGCTCACCACCTAGCATGAACACTGAAGCTTTCTTT,CASSPPSMNTEAFF
TRBV11-2,TRBJ1-2,-,TRBD1,TGTGCCAGCAGCGGTCACAGGGGGCTAATTGGTGGCTACACCTTC,CASSGHRGLIGGYTF
TRBV10-3,TRBJ2-2,-,-,TGTGCCATCAGGGACAGCGCCGGGGAGCTGTTTTTT,CAIRDSAGELFF
TRBV7-2,TRBJ2-3,-,-,TGTGCCAGCACCCGTTCGGCGGGGAGCACAGATACGCAGTATTTT,CASTRSAGSTDTQYF
TRBV12-3/TRBV12-4,TRBJ1-4,-,-,TGTGCCGGTCGGGCTGCGGAGGAAGAAAAACTGTTTTTT,CAGRAAEEEKLFF
TRBV19,TRBJ1-1,-,TRBD1,TGTGCCAGTAGTTGGAGGGGGCTCACTGAAGCTTTCTTT,CASSWRGLTEAFF
TRBV7-2,TRBJ1-5,few,TRBD1,TGTGCCAGCAGTCCTTCGGGACAGGGGTCGTATAGCAATCAGCCCCAGCATTTT,CASSPSGQGSYSNQPQHF